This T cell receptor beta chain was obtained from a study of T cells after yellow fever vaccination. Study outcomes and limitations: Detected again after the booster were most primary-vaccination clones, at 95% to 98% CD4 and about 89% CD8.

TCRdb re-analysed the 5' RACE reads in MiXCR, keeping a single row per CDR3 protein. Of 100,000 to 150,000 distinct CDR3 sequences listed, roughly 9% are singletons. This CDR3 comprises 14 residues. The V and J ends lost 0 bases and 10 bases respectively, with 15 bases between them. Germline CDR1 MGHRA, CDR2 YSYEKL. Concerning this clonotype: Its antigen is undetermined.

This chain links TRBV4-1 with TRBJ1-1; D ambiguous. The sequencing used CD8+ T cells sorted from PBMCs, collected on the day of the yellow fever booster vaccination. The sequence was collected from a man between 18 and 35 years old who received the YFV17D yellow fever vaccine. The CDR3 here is CASSQDSGPLGAFF. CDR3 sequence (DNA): TGCGCCAGCAGCCAAGATTCAGGACCTTTGGGAGCTTTCTTT.